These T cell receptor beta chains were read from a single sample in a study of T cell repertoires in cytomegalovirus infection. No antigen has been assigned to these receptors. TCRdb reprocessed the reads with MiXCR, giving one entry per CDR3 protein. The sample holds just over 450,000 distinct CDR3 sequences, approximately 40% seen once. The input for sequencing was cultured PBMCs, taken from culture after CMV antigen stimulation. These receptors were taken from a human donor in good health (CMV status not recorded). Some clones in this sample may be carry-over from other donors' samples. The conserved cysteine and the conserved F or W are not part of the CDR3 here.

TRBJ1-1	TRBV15	ATSRVFWGDTEAF
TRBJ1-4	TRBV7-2	ASSLGGSSTNEKLF
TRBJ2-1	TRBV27	ASSYRASYNEQF
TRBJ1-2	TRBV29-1	SVGDTLLHT
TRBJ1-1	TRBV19	ASLNSEAF
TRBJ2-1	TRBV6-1	ASSALRGRDEQF
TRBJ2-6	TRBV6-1	ASREASGANVLT
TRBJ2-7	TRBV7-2	ASSLGGIRYEQY
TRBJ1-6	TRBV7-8	ASSQATGIQAPLH
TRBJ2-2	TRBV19	ASSQGLQHTGELF
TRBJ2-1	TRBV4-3	ASSQETAGVTVNEQF
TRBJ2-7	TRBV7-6	ASSSSASGIYEQY
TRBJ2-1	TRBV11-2	ASSGLGANYNEQF
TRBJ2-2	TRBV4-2	ASSQAPSVGELF
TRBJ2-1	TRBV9	ASSVVSGGPRNEQF
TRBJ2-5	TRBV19	ASSMLASETQY
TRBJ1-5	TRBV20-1	SATLGRLSREPQH
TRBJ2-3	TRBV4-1	ASSQRVAGDTDTQY
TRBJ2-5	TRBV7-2	ASSSGKPQQIAQETQY
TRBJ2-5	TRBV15	ATSREWISGNQETQY
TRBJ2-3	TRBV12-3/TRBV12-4	ASSPQLAGTDTQY
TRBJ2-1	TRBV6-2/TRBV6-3	ASSYTRGDNEQF
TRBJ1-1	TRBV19	ASSTGTTPEAF
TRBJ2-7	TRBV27	ASSSTGTVAYEQY
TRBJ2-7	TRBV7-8	ASSFRSSGVIYEQY
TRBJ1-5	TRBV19	ASSIGWASNQPQH